This is a list of T cell receptor beta chains from one sample in a study of T cells in Graves' hyperthyroidism and ophthalmopathy. One entry per CDR3 protein, called by TCRdb with MiXCR from the multiplex PCR reads. The data hold over 300,000 distinct CDR3 sequences, with roughly 13% observed a single time. The sample comprised blood. The source is a woman between 40 and 55 years old with Graves' ophthalmopathy. Both conserved end residues are part of each CDR3. Clone size is stated in some rows and not others, as once, few, many or a class when expanded.

clone_size,v_call,cdr3_aa
many,TRBV10-3,CAISERGSHTEAFF
many,TRBV15,CATSRGYNEQFF
many,TRBV11-3,CASSPRAGQGNNEQFF
.,TRBV19,CASSIAGGGNEQFF
many,TRBV29-1,CSVASGANTGELFF
.,TRBV11-2,CASSLYFRGSSYNSPLHF
.,TRBV19,CASTMGWGAGERFF
.,TRBV5-1,CASSLAGPPGPQHF
.,TRBV10-3,CAISGGNSDGYTF
.,TRBV3-1,CASSQDLTGGMVKAFF
many,TRBV18,CASSDSLNLNTEAFF
many,TRBV12-3/TRBV12-4,CASSFSQPQYF
.,TRBV5-4,CASSPGTSGSKETQYF
many,TRBV20-1,CSATIGTFVGTDTQYF
many,TRBV12-3/TRBV12-4,CASSSHRRTNTGELFF
many,TRBV5-5,CASRAALRETQYF
few,TRBV15,CATSRDLRGATDTQYF
few,TRBV27,CATTPRRGWTEQYF
.,TRBV29-1,CSGTGPYGYTF
many,TRBV27,CASSLSRQETQYF
many,TRBV24-1,CATSDRTGSTQYF
many,TRBV10-3,CAISGNLTNTGELFF
many,TRBV20-1,CSARGDRSEEQYF
many,TRBV28,CASSFGARTDTQYF
.,TRBV28,CASRDHGSSGIYEQYF
.,TRBV3-1,CASSQEGGLPDTQYF
many,TRBV19,CASRPVRLFYGYTF
.,TRBV6-1,CASSRKQGWGNTGELFF
many,TRBV11-1,CASEVGSGNTIYF
few,TRBV27,CASSLSGQTTAYNEQFF
many,TRBV5-5,CASNLLAGGKETQYF
many,TRBV19,CASKGAGYGTGELFF
many,TRBV15,CATSNKTMFQETQYF
.,TRBV19,CASSTKSNYGYTF
many,TRBV28,CASSLRALNQPQHF
many,TRBV7-8,CASRKDRDYYNSPLHF
many,TRBV25-1,CASSESRGGNNEQFF
many,TRBV6-1,CASHLLNTEAFF
many,TRBV18,CASSRQVDSPLHF
many,TRBV14,CASSRGHLNTEAFF
.,TRBV4-1,CASSQEVGNYGYIF
few,TRBV28,CASSSRDGGEKLFF
.,TRBV7-6,CASSPGVGTGNTIYF
many,TRBV4-2,CASSQARQSVEAFF
many,TRBV20-1,CSAISSNYNEQFF
.,TRBV10-2,CASRFGGVYSPLHF
.,TRBV6-1,CASSSYETGGSGYTF
many,TRBV20-1,CSAPGPGDEKLFF
many,TRBV5-8,CASSLEGAKNIQYF
many,TRBV29-1,CSVAGVAAKNYNEQFF
.,TRBV4-1,CASSQVDASGRPEQFF
.,TRBV3-1,CASSQTRGQGGFDTEAFF
many,TRBV6-1,CASSTGTGAEKLFF
many,TRBV28,CASSYIGWGDNYEQYF